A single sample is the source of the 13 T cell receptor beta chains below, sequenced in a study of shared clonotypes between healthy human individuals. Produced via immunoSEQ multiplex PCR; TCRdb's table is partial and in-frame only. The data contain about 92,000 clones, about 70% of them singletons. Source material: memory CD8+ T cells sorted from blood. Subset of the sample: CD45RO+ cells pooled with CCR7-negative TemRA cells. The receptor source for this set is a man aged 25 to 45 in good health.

Here the CDR3 DNA reads TGTGCCAGCAGCTTAGGCATATACGAGCAGTACTTC. It specifies CASSLGIYEQYF. The chain uses TRBV11-2 and TRBJ2-7; D call uncertain. Germline V gives CDR1 SGHAT, CDR2 FQNNGV. The CDR3 contains 12 residues. The V gene lost 1 base and the J gene lost 4 bases, with 5 bases spanning the gap.

CDR3 nucleotides: TGTGCCAGCAGTTTATCGAGCCTTCAAGGTTACGAGCAGTACTTC. Its protein is CASSLSSLQGYEQYF. The gene calls are TRBV27 and TRBJ2-7, with D unresolved. This CDR3 has 15 amino acids. Germline CDR1 and CDR2: MNHEY and SMNVEV (reference sequence). V was trimmed by 0 bases and J by 4 bases, leaving 13 bases between them.

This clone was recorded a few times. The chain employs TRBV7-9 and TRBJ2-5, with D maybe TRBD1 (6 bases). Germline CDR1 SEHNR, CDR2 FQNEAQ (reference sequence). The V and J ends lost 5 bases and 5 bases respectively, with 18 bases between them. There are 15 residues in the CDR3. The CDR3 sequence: CASSGGGGQQETQYF. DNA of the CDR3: TGTGCCAGCAGCGGGGGTGGTGGACAGCAGGAGACCCAGTACTTC.

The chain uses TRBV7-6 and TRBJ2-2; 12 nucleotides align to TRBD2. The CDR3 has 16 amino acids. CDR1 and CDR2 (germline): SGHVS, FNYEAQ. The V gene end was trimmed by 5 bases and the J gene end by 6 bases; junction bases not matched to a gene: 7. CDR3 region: CASSPGASGRAGELFF. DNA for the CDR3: TGTGCCAGCAGCCCCGGTGCTAGCGGGAGGGCCGGGGAGCTGTTTTTT.

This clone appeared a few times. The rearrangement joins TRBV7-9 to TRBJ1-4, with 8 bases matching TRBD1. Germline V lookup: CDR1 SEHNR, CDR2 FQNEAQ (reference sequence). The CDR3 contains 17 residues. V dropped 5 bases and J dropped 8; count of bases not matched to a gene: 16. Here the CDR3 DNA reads TGTGCCAGCAGCCCGCGACAGGGGATTGAAGTGGGGGAAAAACTGTTTTTT. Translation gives CASSPRQGIEVGEKLFF.

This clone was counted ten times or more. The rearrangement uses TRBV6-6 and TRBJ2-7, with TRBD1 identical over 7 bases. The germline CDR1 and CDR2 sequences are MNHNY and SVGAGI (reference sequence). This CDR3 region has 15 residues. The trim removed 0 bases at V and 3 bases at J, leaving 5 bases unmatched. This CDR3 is CASSYSTAGGYEQYF. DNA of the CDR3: TGTGCCAGCAGTTACTCGACTGCAGGGGGCTACGAGCAGTACTTC.

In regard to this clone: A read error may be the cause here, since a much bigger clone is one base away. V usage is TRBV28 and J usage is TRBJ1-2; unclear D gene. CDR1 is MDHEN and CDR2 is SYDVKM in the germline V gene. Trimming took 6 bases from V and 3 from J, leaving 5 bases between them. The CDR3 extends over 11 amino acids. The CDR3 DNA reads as TGTGCCAGCAGCCGACACTATGGCTACACCTTC. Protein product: CASSRHYGYTF.

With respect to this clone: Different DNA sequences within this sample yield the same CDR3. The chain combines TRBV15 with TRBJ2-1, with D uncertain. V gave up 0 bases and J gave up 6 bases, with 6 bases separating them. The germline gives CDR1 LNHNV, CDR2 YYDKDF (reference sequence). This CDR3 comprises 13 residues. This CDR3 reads CATSRDLSNEQFF. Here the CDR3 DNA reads TGTGCCACCAGCAGAGATTTAAGCAATGAGCAGTTCTTC.

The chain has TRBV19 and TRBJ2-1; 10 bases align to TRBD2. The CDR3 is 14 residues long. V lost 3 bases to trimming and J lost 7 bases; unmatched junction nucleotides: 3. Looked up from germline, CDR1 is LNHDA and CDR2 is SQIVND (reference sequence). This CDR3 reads CASSMLAGDNEQFF. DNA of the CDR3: TGTGCCAGTAGTATGCTAGCGGGAGATAATGAGCAGTTCTTC.

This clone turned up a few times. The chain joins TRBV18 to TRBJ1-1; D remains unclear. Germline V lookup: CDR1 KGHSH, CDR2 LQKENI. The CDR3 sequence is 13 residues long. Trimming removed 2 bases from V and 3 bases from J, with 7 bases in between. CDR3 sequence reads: CASSPGLDTEAFF. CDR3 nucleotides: TGTGCCAGCTCACCAGGGTTGGACACTGAAGCTTTCTTT.

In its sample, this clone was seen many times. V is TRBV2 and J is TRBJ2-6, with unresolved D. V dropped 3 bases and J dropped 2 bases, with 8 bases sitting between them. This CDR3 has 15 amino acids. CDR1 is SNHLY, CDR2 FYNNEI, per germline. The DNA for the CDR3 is TGTGCCAGCAGTGAGTGGCAGGCTGGGGCCAACGTCCTGACTTTC. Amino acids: CASSEWQAGANVLTF. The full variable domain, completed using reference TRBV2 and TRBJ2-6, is EPEVTQTPSHQVTQMGQEVILRCVPISNHLYFYWYRQILGQKVEFLVSFYNNEISEKSEIFDDQFSVERPDGSNFTLKIRSTKLEDSAMYFCASSEWQAGANVLTFGAGSRLTVL.

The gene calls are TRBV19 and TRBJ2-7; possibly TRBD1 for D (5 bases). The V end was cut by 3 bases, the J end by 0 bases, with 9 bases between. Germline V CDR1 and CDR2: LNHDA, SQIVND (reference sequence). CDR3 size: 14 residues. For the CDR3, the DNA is TGTGCCAGTAGTATGGGGCAGGTCTCCTACGAGCAGTACTTC. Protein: CASSMGQVSYEQYF.

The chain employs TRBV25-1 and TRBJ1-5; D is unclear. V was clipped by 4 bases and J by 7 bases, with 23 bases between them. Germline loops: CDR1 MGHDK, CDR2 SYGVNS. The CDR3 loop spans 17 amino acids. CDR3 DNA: TGTGCCAGCAGTGCAGGCCCCGAGGGTCTTGGTGAGCAGCCCCAGCATTTT. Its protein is CASSAGPEGLGEQPQHF. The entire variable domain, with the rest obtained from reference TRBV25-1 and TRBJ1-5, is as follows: EADIYQTPRYLVIGTGKKITLECSQTMGHDKMYWYQQDPGMELHLIHYSYGVNSTEKGDLSSESTVSRIRTEHFPLTLESARPSHTSQYLCASSAGPEGLGEQPQHFGDGTRLSIL.